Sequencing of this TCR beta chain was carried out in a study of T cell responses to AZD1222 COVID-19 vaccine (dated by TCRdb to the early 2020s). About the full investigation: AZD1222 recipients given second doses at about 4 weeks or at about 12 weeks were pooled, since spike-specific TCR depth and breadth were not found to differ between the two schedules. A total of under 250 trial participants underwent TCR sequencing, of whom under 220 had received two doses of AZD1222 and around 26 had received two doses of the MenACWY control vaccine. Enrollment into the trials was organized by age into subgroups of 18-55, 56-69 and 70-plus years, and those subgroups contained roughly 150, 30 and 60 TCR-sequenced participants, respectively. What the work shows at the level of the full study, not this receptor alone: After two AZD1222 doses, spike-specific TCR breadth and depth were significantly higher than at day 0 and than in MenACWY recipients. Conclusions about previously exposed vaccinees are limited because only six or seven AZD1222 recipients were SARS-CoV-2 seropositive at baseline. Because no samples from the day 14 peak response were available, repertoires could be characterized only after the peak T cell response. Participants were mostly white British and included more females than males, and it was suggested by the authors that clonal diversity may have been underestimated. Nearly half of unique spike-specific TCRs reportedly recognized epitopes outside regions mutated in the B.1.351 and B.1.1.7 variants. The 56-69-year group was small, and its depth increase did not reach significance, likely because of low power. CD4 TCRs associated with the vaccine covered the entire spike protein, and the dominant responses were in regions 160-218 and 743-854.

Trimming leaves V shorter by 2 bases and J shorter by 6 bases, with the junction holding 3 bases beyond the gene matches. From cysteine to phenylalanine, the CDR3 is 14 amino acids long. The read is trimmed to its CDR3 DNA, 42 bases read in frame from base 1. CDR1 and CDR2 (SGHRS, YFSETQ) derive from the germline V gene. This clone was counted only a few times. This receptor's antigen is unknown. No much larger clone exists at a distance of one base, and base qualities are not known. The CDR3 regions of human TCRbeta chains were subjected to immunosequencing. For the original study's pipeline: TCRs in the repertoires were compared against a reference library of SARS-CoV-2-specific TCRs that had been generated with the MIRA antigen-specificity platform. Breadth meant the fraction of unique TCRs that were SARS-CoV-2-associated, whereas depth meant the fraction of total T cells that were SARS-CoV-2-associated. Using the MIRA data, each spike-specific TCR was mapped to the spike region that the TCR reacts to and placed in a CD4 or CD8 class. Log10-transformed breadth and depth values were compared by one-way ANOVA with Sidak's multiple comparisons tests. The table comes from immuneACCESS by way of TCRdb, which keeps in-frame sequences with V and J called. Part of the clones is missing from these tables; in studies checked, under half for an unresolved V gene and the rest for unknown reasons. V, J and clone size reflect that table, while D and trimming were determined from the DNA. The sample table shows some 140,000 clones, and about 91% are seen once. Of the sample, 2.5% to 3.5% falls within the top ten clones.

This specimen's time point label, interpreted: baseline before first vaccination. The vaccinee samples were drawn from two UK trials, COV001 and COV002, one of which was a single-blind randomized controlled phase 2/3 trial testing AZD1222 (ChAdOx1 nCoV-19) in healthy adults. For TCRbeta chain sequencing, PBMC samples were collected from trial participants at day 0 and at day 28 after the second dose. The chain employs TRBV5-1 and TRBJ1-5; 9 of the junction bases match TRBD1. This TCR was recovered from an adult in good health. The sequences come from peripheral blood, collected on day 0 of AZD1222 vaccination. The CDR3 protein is CASSFDRGGQPQHF. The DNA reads TGCGCCAGCAGCTTTGACAGGGGGGGTCAGCCCCAGCATTTT.